This T cell receptor beta chain comes out of a study of T cells in Graves' hyperthyroidism and ophthalmopathy. The length of the CDR3 is 18 residues. V dropped 2 bases and J dropped 0 bases, with 19 bases sitting between them. Using RNA transcripts as the source, TCR beta CDR3 regions were amplified. First-round RT-PCR targeting the TCR CDR3 was performed with the HTBI primer set. TCRdb processed the multiplex PCR reads anew with MiXCR; each CDR3 protein has one entry. The sample yields around 300,000 distinct CDR3 sequences, about an eighth seen once. Diagnosis relied on clinical symptoms, serum thyroxine and TRAb, thyroid ultrasound and orbital computed tomography. This clonotype occurred many times.

The TCR sequence derives from a woman in her thirties with Graves' hyperthyroidism that later progressed to Graves' ophthalmopathy. Sample: blood. V is TRBV12-3 or TRBV12-4 and J is TRBJ1-1; possible D gene TRBD1, 6 bases. The CDR3 loop reads CASSLSRDRLGMNTEAFF. CDR3 nucleotides: TGTGCCAGCAGTTTATCCCGAGACAGGCTGGGGATGAACACTGAAGCTTTCTTT.